This T cell receptor (beta chain) was sequenced during a study of T cells in Graves' hyperthyroidism and ophthalmopathy. The investigators amplified TCR beta CDR3 regions from RNA transcripts. TCR CDR3 underwent first-round RT-PCR with the HTBI primer set. One entry per CDR3 protein results from TCRdb running MiXCR on the multiplex PCR reads. The data show roughly 240,000 distinct CDR3 sequences, around 17% seen once. General study findings and limits: By a 13 V-J model, ophthalmopathy was set apart from stable hyperthyroidism.

Researchers barred patients who had uncontrolled infection, other autoimmune disease, pregnancy or lactation. Diagnoses were made from clinical symptoms, serum measures (thyroxine and TRAb), thyroid ultrasound and orbital computed tomography. This clonotype was seen at least ten times. As yet, its antigen is unknown. The ends lost 6 bases at V and 4 bases at J; junction bases unmatched: 4. Germline V gene lookup returns CDR1 SGHTA and CDR2 FQGTGA. CDR3 length: 13 amino acids. The sample comprised blood. This receptor was obtained from a woman younger than 35 with Graves' ophthalmopathy. V is TRBV7-3 and J is TRBJ2-3, with 7 bases lining up with TRBD1. The CDR3 reads CASSHTGADTQYF. The CDR3 DNA is TGTGCCAGCAGTCATACAGGGGCAGATACGCAGTATTTT.